The 16 T cell receptor beta chains given below trace back to one sample, sequenced in a study of T cells in tuberculosis. Profiled with immunoSEQ multiplex PCR; TCRdb holds only in-frame clones, not every one. Altogether about 10,000 clones are present, around 94% being singletons, with the ten largest covering 13%. The sample comprised PBMCs. Receptors originate from an adult with tuberculosis.

Only one count was recorded for this clone. The rearrangement joins TRBV27 to TRBJ2-7; maybe TRBD2 (6 bases). V lost 2 bases to trimming and J lost 0 bases, with 14 bases between them. CDR3 size: 16 residues. Germline lookup yields CDR1 MNHEY and CDR2 SMNVEV (reference sequence). The CDR3 sequence is CASSLDWGDSSYEQYF. In DNA form, the CDR3 reads TGTGCCAGCAGTTTAGATTGGGGGGATAGCTCCTACGAGCAGTACTTC.

The chain carries TRBV6-5 and TRBJ1-1; 9 bases agree with TRBD1. Germline lookup yields CDR1 MNHEY and CDR2 SVGAGI. J was trimmed by 1 base and V by 10 bases; bases with no gene match: 7. The CDR3 runs to 14 residues. CDR3 loop: CATQPGQGNTEAFF. Here the CDR3 DNA reads TGTGCCACCCAACCGGGACAGGGGAACACTGAAGCTTTCTTT.

The chain couples TRBV5-1 to TRBJ2-3; D remains unclear. CDR1 and CDR2 from the germline V gene are SGHRS and YFSETQ. V was trimmed by 4 bases and J by 4 bases, leaving 7 bases between them. The CDR3 spans 12 residues. Written as DNA, the CDR3 is TGCGCCAGCAGCCCACTTCCAGATACGCAGTATTTT. It encodes CASSPLPDTQYF.

The CDR3: CASSQGSLAGSYEQYF. For the CDR3, the DNA is TGTGCCAGCAGCCAAGGATCACTAGCGGGCTCCTACGAGCAGTACTTC. The chain links TRBV4-2 to TRBJ2-7, with TRBD2 identical over 9 bases. Losses at the gene ends were 1 base for V and 0 bases for J; bases not matched to a gene: 4. There are 16 residues in the CDR3. Germline CDR1 and CDR2: LGHNA and YNFKEQ.

The chain employs TRBV28 and TRBJ1-4, with D tentatively TRBD1 (5 bases). The CDR3 is 14 residues long. Germline V gene sequence: CDR1 MDHEN, CDR2 SYDVKM. Trimming took 6 bases from V and 8 from J, leaving 16 bases between them. This CDR3 reads CASSTGQGQEKLFF. In DNA form, the CDR3 reads TGTGCCAGCAGCACTGGGCAGGGCCAAGAAAAACTGTTTTTT.

The rearrangement uses TRBV7-9 and TRBJ2-4; 9 nucleotides match TRBD2. The CDR3 length is 18 residues. Per the germline V gene, CDR1 is SEHNR and CDR2 is FQNEAQ (reference sequence). The ends lost 2 bases at V and 0 bases at J; junction bases unmatched: 8. CDR3 DNA: TGTGCCAGCAGCTTATGGCGGGGGGGAATTCTAGCCAAAAACATTCAGTACTTC. Protein sequence: CASSLWRGGILAKNIQYF.

This chain uses TRBV11-2 with TRBJ2-5, with 9 positions matching TRBD2. J lost 0 bases, V lost 0 bases, and 5 bases had no gene match. Per germline, CDR1 SGHAT and CDR2 FQNNGV. The CDR3 runs 17 residues. The CDR3 nucleotides are TGTGCCAGCAGCTTAGAAGGGGCTAGCGGGAACCAAGAGACCCAGTACTTC. It specifies CASSLEGASGNQETQYF.

The CDR3 is CASFRKGDFNYGYTF. CDR3 coding DNA: TGCGCCAGCTTCAGGAAGGGGGATTTTAACTATGGCTACACCTTC. The chain carries TRBV23-1 and TRBJ1-2; tentatively, D is TRBD1 (6 bases). TRBV23-1 is sorted into the ORF group, with uncertain function. V dropped 8 bases and J dropped 1 base, with 17 bases sitting between them. This CDR3 comprises 15 residues.

V is TRBV6-5 and J is TRBJ1-1, with 9 bases identical to TRBD1. Trimming took 6 bases from V and 1 from J; bases not matched to a gene: 6. In germline, CDR1 is MNHEY, CDR2 SVGAGI. The CDR3 spans 15 residues. The CDR3 sequence is CASRDDRGGNTEAFF. CDR3 sequence (DNA): TGTGCCAGCAGGGACGACAGGGGGGGGAACACTGAAGCTTTCTTT.

V gene TRBV27 combines with J gene TRBJ1-5; D might be TRBD1 (6 bases). Trimming shortened V by 6 bases and J by 1 base, and 10 bases separated the two germline ends. Germline V gene data show CDR1 as MNHEY and CDR2 as SMNVEV (reference sequence). There are 14 residues in the CDR3. CDR3 sequence reads: CASSLQGSNQPQHF. CDR3 in DNA: TGTGCCAGCAGCCTACAGGGAAGCAATCAGCCCCAGCATTTT.

The chain uses TRBV11-2 and TRBJ2-1; possible D gene TRBD1, 6 bases. The germline CDR1 and CDR2 sequences are SGHAT and FQNNGV. Trimming removed 1 base from V and 1 base from J, with 8 bases in between. The CDR3 sequence is 15 residues long. In nucleotides, the CDR3 is TGTGCCAGCAGCTTAGTCAGGGGTTCCTACAATGAGCAGTTCTTC. As protein: CASSLVRGSYNEQFF.

The chain employs TRBV20-1 and TRBJ2-7, with 7 bases aligning to TRBD1. The trim removed 5 bases at V and 3 bases at J, leaving 1 base unmatched. From germline, CDR1 is DFQATT and CDR2 SNEGSKA (reference sequence). There are 11 residues in the CDR3. As DNA, the CDR3 is TGCAGTGCTGGACAGGACTACGAGCAGTACTTC. Translation gives CSAGQDYEQYF.

A word on this clone: At one of its ends the junction is not consistent with the germline gene, which may arise from a read error. This chain connects TRBV25-1 to TRBJ2-5, with 7 bases that match TRBD2. Germline CDR1 MGHDK, CDR2 SYGVNS. CDR3 length: 15 amino acids. The CDR3 DNA follows: TGTGCCAGCAGCGAATCGGGACTATTAAAAGAGACCCAGTACTTC. Translated, it gives CASSESGLLKETQYF.

As regards this clone: One end of the junction varies from germline; a read error may be responsible. The genes are TRBV2 and TRBJ2-5; 9 positions agree with TRBD2. Per the germline V gene, CDR1 is SNHLY and CDR2 is FYNNEI. The CDR3 totals 14 residues. The CDR3 region is CASSGIGLAKTRYF. The CDR3 nucleotides read TGTGCCAGCAGTGGCATAGGACTAGCGAAGACCCGGTACTTC. The whole variable domain, remainder taken from reference TRBV2 and TRBJ2-5, is EPEVTQTPSHQVTQMGQEVILRCVPISNHLYFYWYRQILGQKVEFLVSFYNNEISEKSEIFDDQFSVERPDGSNFTLKIRSTKLEDSAMYFCASSGIGLAKTRYFGPGTRLLVL.

The V gene is TRBV29-1, the J gene TRBJ2-1, with a tentative D call TRBD1 (6 bases). The germline gives CDR1 SQVTM, CDR2 ANQGSEA. This CDR3 spans 15 amino acids. The V gene lost 4 bases and the J gene lost 0 bases, with 13 bases spanning the gap. This CDR3 reads CSVGPDRSSYNEQFF. CDR3 nucleotide sequence: TGCAGCGTTGGGCCGGACAGAAGCTCCTACAATGAGCAGTTCTTC.

The rearrangement joins TRBV6-6 to TRBJ2-3; TRBD2 matches at 8 bases. Germline V gene lookup returns CDR1 MNHNY and CDR2 SVGAGI (reference sequence). Trimming at V came to 7 bases and at J to 4 bases, leaving 7 bases not matched to a gene. The CDR3 sequence is 14 residues long. CDR3 DNA: TGTGCCAGCACCACAGCGGGAGTGGCAGATACGCAGTATTTT. This sequence encodes CASTTAGVADTQYF.